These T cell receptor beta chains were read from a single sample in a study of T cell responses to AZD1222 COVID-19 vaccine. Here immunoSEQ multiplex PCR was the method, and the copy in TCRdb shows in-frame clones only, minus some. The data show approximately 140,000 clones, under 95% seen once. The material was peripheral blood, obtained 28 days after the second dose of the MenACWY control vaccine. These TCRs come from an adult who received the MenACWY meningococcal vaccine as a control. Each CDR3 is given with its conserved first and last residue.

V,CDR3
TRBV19,CASSASRVWTEAFF
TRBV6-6,CASRTNRGKNTEAFF
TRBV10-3,CAISEPEQGPLSGNTIYF
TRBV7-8,CASSLGSPGGSYNSPLHF
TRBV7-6,CASSFGADSGNTIYF
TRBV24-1,CATSDQDLNEQFF
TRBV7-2,CASSLEASSYNEQFF
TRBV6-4,CATRPTAIGGYTF
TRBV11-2,CASSAFTGGGSPLHF
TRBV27,CASSPEGQYTEAFF
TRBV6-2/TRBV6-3,CASSPVQGHSYEQYF
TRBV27,CASRSTTVGGGNTEAFF
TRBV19,CASTRAYRENTGELFF
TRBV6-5,CASSYGGTGGNEQFF
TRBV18,CASSPGRVQETQYF
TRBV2,CASSEGSGEQPQHF
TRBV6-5,CASSYDVSSPLHF
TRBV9,CASSVESWTGSHNEQFF
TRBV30,CAWSLQGVVKTQYF
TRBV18,CASSRTGSNQPQHF
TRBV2,CASSGAVYGYTF
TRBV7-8,CASSWDRTWNSPLHF
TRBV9,CASSVDLAGEYEQYF
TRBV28,CASSLPEGGGLGNTIYF
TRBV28,CASSPLGPGNSPLHF
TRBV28,CASSLSGTSGKYEQYF
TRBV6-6,CASTRDSHSGNTIYF
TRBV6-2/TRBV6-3,CASSYQGEIYNEQFF
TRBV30,CAWSWGNRVNTEAFF
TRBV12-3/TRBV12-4,CASSPQENTEAFF
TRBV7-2,CASSFDSPSYNSPLHF
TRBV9,CASSVDEGRTEAFF
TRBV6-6,CASSYQERGNQPQHF
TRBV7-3,CASSPQGGRDTQYF
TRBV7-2,CASSPQVSNEQFF
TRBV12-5,CASGLGSPNEQYF
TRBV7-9,CASSLDGVGNTIYF
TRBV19,CASSMAGGQSTYEQYF
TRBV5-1,CASSLLPGRTDEQYF
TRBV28,CATPGDNTYEQYF
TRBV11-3,CASSLGGHEQYF
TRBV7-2,CASSPYNVMAGELFF
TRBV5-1,CASSFTQGRNEQFF
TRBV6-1,CASSELQGHNEQFF
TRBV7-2,CASSLTSRGNTEAFF